This TCR beta chain was found in a study of human T cells and chemical hapten exposure. About the research overall: For sensitization, 2% DPC was applied to a 2 cm by 2 cm patch of upper inner arm skin.

V shed 4 bases, J shed 8 bases, and the junction held 7 bases outside the gene matches. This CDR3 region has 14 residues. The authors' processing: Samples contained a median of 95,638 TCRs, with a range of 23,224 to 690,600. TCRdb reprocessed the RACE reads with MiXCR, giving one entry per CDR3 protein. TCRdb's processing, not the authors', yielded these V and J calls. The sample holds around 67,000 distinct CDR3 sequences; around 8.8% are singletons and the top ten take approximately 3.4%. Time point denoted: patch test 2, 6 weeks after DPC sensitization. As to treatment: therapeutic diphenylcyclopropenone sensitization with weekly scalp DPC. This clonotype was seen more than once but under ten times.

This sequence joins TRBV12-3 or TRBV12-4 and TRBJ2-4; 8 bases agree with TRBD1. The sample was whole blood, taken in connection with sensitization to the hapten diphenylcyclopropenone (DPC). This receptor was taken from a woman in her forties or fifties with alopecia areata. Some clones in this sample may be carry-over from other donors' samples. CDR3 protein: CASSSTGARYIQYF. The DNA for the CDR3 is TGTGCCAGCAGTTCGACAGGGGCAAGGTACATTCAGTACTTC.